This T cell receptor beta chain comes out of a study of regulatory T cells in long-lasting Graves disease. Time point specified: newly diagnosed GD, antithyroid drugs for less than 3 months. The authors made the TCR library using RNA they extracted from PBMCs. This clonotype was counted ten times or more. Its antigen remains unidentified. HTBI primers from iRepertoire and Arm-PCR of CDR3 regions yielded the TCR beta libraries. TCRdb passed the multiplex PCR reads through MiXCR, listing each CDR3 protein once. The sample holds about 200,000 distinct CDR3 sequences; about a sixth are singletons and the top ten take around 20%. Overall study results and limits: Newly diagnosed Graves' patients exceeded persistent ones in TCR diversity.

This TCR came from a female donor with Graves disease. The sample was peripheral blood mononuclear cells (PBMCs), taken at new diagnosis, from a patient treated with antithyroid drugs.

CDR3 DNA: TGCGCCAGCTACGACAGGGTCTACGAGCAGTACTTC. The encoded protein is CASYDRVYEQYF. V usage is TRBV10-2 and J usage is TRBJ2-7; 7 nucleotides match TRBD1. V shed 8 bases and J 3 bases; nucleotides not matched to a gene: 4. The CDR3 is made up of 12 amino acids. CDR1 and CDR2 (germline): WSHSY, SAAADI.